Presented here are 14 T cell receptor beta chains from one specimen sequenced in a study of T cell clonality in common variable immunodeficiency. TCRdb keeps only in-frame clones here, not all; method: immunoSEQ multiplex PCR. Altogether roughly 58,000 clones were found in the sample, and no singletons occur. Specimen: peripheral blood mononuclear cells. The origin of the receptors is a person between 18 and 70 years old in good health.

This clone was counted many times. CDR3 bases read: TGTGCCAGTAGCGCGGGGCGGTCAAGGGGCATT. Translated, it gives CASSAGRSRGI. The whole CDR3 sequence is CASSAGRSRGIQYF. The chain employs TRBV19 and TRBJ2-4; D is possibly TRBD2 (6 bases). The CDR3 end falls 3 residues outside the read, so it is completed with the germline J gene. The CDR3 covers 14 residues. The germline CDR1 and CDR2 sequences are LNHDA and SQIVND (reference sequence). V was cut by 6 bases and J by 9 bases, with 18 bases left in between.

This clone was detected ten times or more. Read sequence stops 3 residues before the CDR3 end, and the germline J gene provides the missing end. The same CDR3 also results from other DNA sequences found in this sample. The rearrangement joins TRBV4-1 to TRBJ2-3; possibly TRBD2 for D (6 bases). This CDR3 contains 15 residues. Trimming took off 3 bases at V and 0 bases at J, with 10 bases between the two ends. CDR1 and CDR2 from the germline V gene are MGHRA and YSYEKL. The sequenced part of the CDR3 DNA is TGCGCCAGCAGCCAGGTGGGGGGTAGCACAGATACG. It specifies CASSQVGGSTDT. In full, the CDR3 reads CASSQVGGSTDTQYF.

This clone was observed at least ten times. The CDR3 end is not reached by the read, which stops 3 residues before it; the germline J gene fills it in. This sequence joins TRBV5-1 and TRBJ1-1; no firm D call. Germline-derived CDR1 and CDR2 are SGHRS and YFSETQ. The V gene lost 0 bases and the J gene lost 5 bases, with 8 bases spanning the gap. The CDR3 has 13 amino acids. The CDR3 DNA, read in part, is TGCGCCAGCAGCTTGGCTTCAAGGACTGAA. This encodes CASSLASRTE. The whole CDR3 sequence reads CASSLASRTEAFF.

The sample holds many counts of this clone. The read halts 3 residues ahead of the CDR3 end, with the missing end drawn from the germline J gene. The chain has TRBV7-9 and TRBJ2-3; D perhaps matches TRBD1 (6 bases). Germline lookup yields CDR1 SEHNR and CDR2 FQNEAQ (reference sequence). CDR3 length: 15 residues. Trimming shortened V by 3 bases and J by 2 bases, and 12 bases separated the two germline ends. CDR3 protein: CASSFSDRFTDTQYF. The CDR3 bases that were read are TGTGCCAGCAGCTTCTCGGACAGATTCACAGATACG.

This clone was detected ten times or more. Sequencing ends 3 residues short of the CDR3 end; the germline J gene provides the rest. This chain connects TRBV20-1 to TRBJ2-7; D perhaps matches TRBD1 (6 bases). The CDR3 runs to 15 residues. Trimming removed 0 bases from V and 3 bases from J, with 15 bases in between. Germline CDR1 DFQATT, CDR2 SNEGSKA (reference sequence). CDR3 amino acids: CSARDQGGVSYEQYF. CDR3 DNA (partial): TGCAGTGCTAGAGATCAAGGGGGAGTTAGCTACGAG.

Note on this clone: This may arise from a read error, as a much more abundant clone is one base away. The read falls 3 residues short of the CDR3 end, and the missing part is taken from the germline J gene. The chain uses TRBV6-1 and TRBJ1-5, with D uncertain. Germline lookup yields CDR1 MNHNS and CDR2 SASEGT. Trimming stripped 4 bases from V and 8 bases from J, with 18 bases between. The CDR3 has 15 residues. This CDR3 reads CASSALAGAAEPQHF. The covered CDR3 bases are TGTGCCAGCAGTGCATTAGCGGGAGCTGCAGAGCCC.

This clone was seen only a few times. The sequenced fragment ends 3 residues before the CDR3 boundary, so the rest is inferred from the germline J gene. This chain joins TRBV30 and TRBJ1-6; no definite D call. The V and J ends lost 4 bases and 0 bases respectively, with 13 bases between them. This CDR3 comprises 16 residues. The germline V gene encodes CDR1 GTSNPN and CDR2 SVGIG (reference sequence). CDR3 amino acids: CAWNLDLSSYNSPLHF. Partial CDR3 DNA: TGTGCCTGGAACTTAGATCTGAGCTCCTATAATTCACCC.

This clone was seen many times. The read gets to within 3 residues of the CDR3 end, and the germline J gene fills in the rest. The chain combines TRBV30 with TRBJ1-1, with a possible D match to TRBD1 (5 bases). CDR1 is GTSNPN, CDR2 SVGIG, per germline (reference sequence). This CDR3 contains 16 residues. Trimming pared 2 bases from V and 1 base from J, leaving 17 bases between. CDR3: CAWSPGSGHWNTEAFF. The sequenced CDR3 bases are TGTGCCTGGAGTCCAGGGAGTGGCCATTGGAACACTGAA.

This clone occurred many times. The CDR3 sequence is CASSPGQGEKLFF. Partial CDR3 DNA: TGTGCCAGCAGTCCGGGACAGGGGGAAAAA. The V call is TRBV6-2 or TRBV6-3, the J call TRBJ1-4, with 10 bases matching TRBD1. The CDR3 end is not reached by the read, which stops 3 residues before it; the germline J gene fills it in. The V and J ends lost 5 bases and 8 bases, in that order; junction bases with no gene match: 2. In germline, CDR1 is MNHEY, CDR2 SVGEGT. This CDR3 spans 13 amino acids.

This clone was found many times. Coverage ceases 3 residues before the CDR3 finishes, and the germline J gene fills in the end. The rearrangement joins TRBV20-1 to TRBJ2-1, with D maybe TRBD2 (5 bases). This CDR3 has 14 amino acids. Germline CDR1 and CDR2: DFQATT and SNEGSKA (reference sequence). Deletions cut 3 bases from V and 0 bases from J, with 9 bases between. The covered CDR3 bases are TGCAGTGCTAGGGACGGGGTCTCCTACAATGAG. It encodes CSARDGVSYNE. The full CDR3 sequence reads CSARDGVSYNEQFF.

This clone was detected a few times. Read sequence stops 3 residues before the CDR3 end, and the germline J gene provides the missing end. This rearrangement joins TRBV30 to TRBJ1-2; no clear D gene. The V gene's germline CDR1 is GTSNPN and CDR2 SVGIG (reference sequence). The CDR3 is 13 amino acids. The CDR3 protein is CAWSVIGGGTYTF. CDR3 DNA, as far as it was read: TGTGCCTGGAGTGTAATCGGAGGCGGTACC.

This clone was recorded at least ten times. The read ends 3 residues shy of where the CDR3 ends; the end is completed using the germline J gene. The chain joins TRBV6-2 or TRBV6-3 to TRBJ1-4, with D perhaps matching TRBD1 (6 bases). The germline gives CDR1 MNHEY, CDR2 SVGEGT. This CDR3 has 12 amino acids. The V end lost 6 bases, the J end lost 10 bases, and 12 bases lay between the germline ends. The CDR3 here is CASSLDSPKLFF. Incomplete CDR3 DNA: TGTGCCAGCAGCTTGGACAGTCCAAAA.

This clone was recorded a few times. The read ends 3 residues before the CDR3 terminus; that terminus is restored from the germline J gene. The rearrangement uses TRBV6-1 and TRBJ1-2; D gene uncertain. Germline-derived CDR1 and CDR2 are MNHNS and SASEGT. This CDR3 has 17 amino acids. The covered CDR3 bases are TGTGCCAGCAGTGAATGGCACGGGAGCGGGAATCACTACGAC. Translating gives CASSEWHGSGNHYD. The full CDR3 is CASSEWHGSGNHYDYTF.

In regard to this clone: Germline is not matched at one junction end, which may reflect a read error. The read falls 3 residues short of the CDR3 end, and the missing part is taken from the germline J gene. The V and J genes are TRBV7-9 and TRBJ1-2; no reliable D call. The CDR3 runs to 13 residues. Germline assignment: CDR1 SEHNR and CDR2 FQNEAQ (reference sequence). The sequenced part of the CDR3 DNA is TGTGCCAGCAGCCTAGCGGGCTACAATGAC. It encodes CASSLAGYND. The whole CDR3 is CASSLAGYNDYTF.